This note documents a single T cell receptor (beta chain) sequence. Its antigen remains unknown. The donors were healthy bone marrow donors. The data derive from a study of cytomegalovirus exposure and HLA in healthy donors. This PCR relied on a set of 60 Vbeta primers and 13 Jbeta primers. The assay was immunoSEQ multiplex PCR, and TCRdb's table has in-frame clones only and misses some. The sample holds hundreds of thousands of clones, 82% seen once. The study, taken as a whole, reports: Presence/absence results assume similar sequencing depth per donor, which may not hold.

This receptor was obtained from a woman aged 35 to 49 in good health and CMV-seronegative. The material sequenced was PBMCs.

The CDR3 nucleotides read TGTGCCAGCAGCCCGGTGGGGGGGGGCTACACCTTC. Translating it yields CASSPVGGGYTF. This sequence joins TRBV7-6 and TRBJ1-2, with D possibly TRBD1 on 5 matching bases. The germline V and J ends were trimmed by 5 bases and 8 bases, with 12 bases remaining between them. The CDR3 totals 12 residues. Germline V CDR1 and CDR2: SGHVS, FNYEAQ.